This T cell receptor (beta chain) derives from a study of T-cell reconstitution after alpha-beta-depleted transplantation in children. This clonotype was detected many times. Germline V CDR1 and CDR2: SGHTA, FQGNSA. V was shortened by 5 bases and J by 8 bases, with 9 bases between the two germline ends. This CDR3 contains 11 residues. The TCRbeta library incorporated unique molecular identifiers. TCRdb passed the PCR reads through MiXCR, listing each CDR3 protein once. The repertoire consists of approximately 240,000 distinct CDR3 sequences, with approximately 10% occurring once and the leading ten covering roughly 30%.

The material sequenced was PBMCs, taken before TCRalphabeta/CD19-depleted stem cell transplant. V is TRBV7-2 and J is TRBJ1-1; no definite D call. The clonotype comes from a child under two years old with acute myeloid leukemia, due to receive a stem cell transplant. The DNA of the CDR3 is TGTGCCAGCAGCCCCCCGGGCGAAGCTTTCTTT. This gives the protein CASSPPGEAFF.